This TCR beta chain was identified in a study of blood T cell repertoires in COVID-19. The participants were between about 18 and 90 years old and came from 24 US areas. TCRdb keeps only in-frame clones here, not all; method: immunoSEQ multiplex PCR. The sample has about 220,000 clones, 82% seen once. The CDR3 is 8 amino acids. Germline V gene data show CDR1 as ENHRY and CDR2 as SYGVKD. V lost 10 bases to trimming and J lost 7 bases, with 4 bases between them. The sample taken for sequencing was PBMCs or T cells enriched from blood (not recorded which). This sequence joins TRBV10-3 and TRBJ1-1; no reliable D call. The sequence derives from a woman between 55 and 75 years old who had recovered from COVID-19. CDR3 nucleotides: TGTGCCACCCATGAAGCTTTCTTT. This codes for CATHEAFF.